These T cell receptor beta chains were read from a single sample in a study of T-cell reconstitution after alpha-beta-depleted transplantation in children. Using its own MiXCR run on the PCR reads, TCRdb lists one record per CDR3 protein. The sample includes around 18,000 distinct CDR3 sequences, about 5% of them seen just once. The sample in question was PBMCs, obtained before TCRalphabeta/CD19-depleted stem cell transplant. Receptors were obtained from a boy between 10 and 17 years old with acute lymphoblastic leukemia, due to receive a stem cell transplant. CDR3s include the opening cysteine and the closing phenylalanine or tryptophan. The D gene is left open where the match is weak. Clone size is not always given. Where it is, it says once, few, many or a class for expanded clones.

CDR3aa	CDR3nt	abundance	d_gene	v_gene	j_gene
CASSQSFPPGQGAQETQYF	TGCGCCAGCAGCCAAAGCTTCCCCCCGGGACAGGGGGCACAAGAGACCCAGTACTTC	many	TRBD1	TRBV4-1	TRBJ2-5
CASSPRTSGAQETQYF	TGTGCCAGCTCACCGAGGACTAGCGGGGCGCAAGAGACCCAGTACTTC	many	TRBD2	TRBV18	TRBJ2-5
CASTLGQGVPYEQYF	TGTGCCAGCACCCTGGGACAGGGCGTACCCTACGAGCAGTACTTC	many	TRBD1	TRBV3-1	TRBJ2-7
CASSTSGRLAGSKGEQYF	TGTGCCAGTAGTACTTCAGGCCGACTAGCGGGATCCAAGGGCGAGCAGTACTTC	many	TRBD2	TRBV19	TRBJ2-7
CSVLKNTEAFF	TGCAGTGTCCTAAAGAACACTGAAGCTTTCTTT	medium-sized	-	TRBV20-1	TRBJ1-1
CASSLERGGELFF	TGCGCCAGCAGCCTCGAAAGGGGCGGGGAGCTGTTTTTT	many	-	TRBV4-1	TRBJ2-2
CASSFALGYNSPLHF	TGTGCCAGCAGCTTTGCCCTCGGCTATAATTCACCCCTCCACTTT	many	-	TRBV7-8	TRBJ1-6
CASSATGANYGYTF	TGTGCCAGTTCAGCGACAGGGGCTAACTATGGCTACACCTTC	many	TRBD1	TRBV28	TRBJ1-2
CASSIGKNGYTF	TGTGCCAGTAGTATCGGGAAGAATGGCTACACCTTC	many	-	TRBV19	TRBJ1-2
CASSPRGGFYGYTF	TGTGCCAGCAGTCCCCGAGGGGGGTTCTATGGCTACACCTTC	many	-	TRBV28	TRBJ1-2
CASSLDGSGNQPQHF	TGTGCCAGCAGCTTAGACGGTAGCGGCAATCAGCCCCAGCATTTT	many	-	TRBV7-2	TRBJ1-5
CASSEGTSRHYEQYF	TGTGCCAGCAGCGAAGGGACCTCGAGACACTACGAGCAGTACTTC	many	-	TRBV5-4	TRBJ2-7
CASSRGPGTEAFF	TGTGCCAGCAGCCGGGGCCCGGGCACTGAAGCTTTCTTT	many	-	TRBV7-9	TRBJ1-1
CASSASWTSGRGRTYEQYF	TGTGCCAGCAGCGCGTCGTGGACTAGCGGGAGGGGACGAACCTACGAGCAGTACTTC	many	TRBD2	TRBV12-3/TRBV12-4	TRBJ2-7
CAAASVRKNEQFF	TGTGCCGCAGCTAGCGTTAGAAAGAATGAGCAGTTCTTC	many	-	TRBV24-1	TRBJ2-1
CASSLGDTNEQFF	TGTGCCAGCAGCTTAGGGGACACCAATGAGCAGTTCTTC	medium-sized	-	TRBV7-2	TRBJ2-1
CASSPGWGLSTEAFF	TGTGCCAGCAGCCCCGGTTGGGGGTTGAGCACTGAAGCTTTCTTT	many	-	TRBV5-4	TRBJ1-1
CASSFGAAGSNTGELFF	TGTGCCAGCAGTTTCGGGGCAGCGGGATCGAACACCGGGGAGCTGTTTTTT	many	TRBD2	TRBV28	TRBJ2-2
CATKVNWAGEQYF	TGTGCCACCAAAGTAAACTGGGCGGGCGAGCAGTACTTC	many	-	TRBV18	TRBJ2-7
CATSRDYGGEHPGDTQYF	TGTGCCACCAGCAGAGATTATGGGGGGGAGCACCCCGGGGATACGCAGTATTTT	many	TRBD2	TRBV15	TRBJ2-3
CASSVRLALTTYEQYF	TGTGCCAGTAGTGTACGACTAGCCCTTACTACCTACGAGCAGTACTTC	many	TRBD2	TRBV19	TRBJ2-7
CASSGGDSNTGELFF	TGCGCCAGCAGCGGAGGGGACTCGAACACCGGGGAGCTGTTTTTT	medium-sized	-	TRBV5-1	TRBJ2-2
CASSLGLAGRAGELFF	TGTGCCAGCAGCTTAGGACTAGCGGGACGGGCCGGGGAGCTGTTTTTT	many	TRBD2	TRBV7-2	TRBJ2-2
CSVGPGQKDTQYF	TGCAGCGTTGGTCCAGGGCAAAAAGATACGCAGTATTTT	medium-sized	-	TRBV29-1	TRBJ2-3
CASSYGRGTVIQETQYF	TGTGCCAGCAGTTATGGCAGGGGGACAGTCATACAAGAGACCCAGTACTTC	many	TRBD1	TRBV6-2/TRBV6-3	TRBJ2-5
CASSLVFGGTQYEQYF	TGTGCCAGCAGCTTAGTGTTCGGCGGGACACAGTACGAGCAGTACTTC	many	-	TRBV11-2	TRBJ2-7
CATGTQGLTKLFF	TGTGCCACAGGGACACAGGGGTTGACGAAACTGTTTTTT	-	TRBD1	TRBV6-1	TRBJ1-4
CASSSGRSGNTIYF	TGTGCCAGCAGCTCAGGCCGCTCTGGAAACACCATATATTTT	many	-	TRBV9	TRBJ1-3
CSARWAVEAFF	TGCAGTGCTAGATGGGCAGTTGAAGCTTTCTTT	many	-	TRBV20-1	TRBJ1-1
CASSKVLAYKEQFF	TGTGCCAGCAGTAAAGTTTTGGCCTACAAAGAGCAGTTCTTC	-	-	TRBV2	TRBJ2-1
CASSLSGGGAWETQYF	TGTGCCAGCAGTTTATCCGGCGGGGGGGCCTGGGAGACCCAGTACTTC	many	TRBD2	TRBV28	TRBJ2-5
CASRGQANQPQHF	TGTGCCAGCAGGGGACAGGCCAATCAGCCCCAGCATTTT	many	TRBD1	TRBV12-3/TRBV12-4	TRBJ1-5
CASSLFQGSVDGYTF	TGTGCCAGCAGTTTGTTTCAGGGATCGGTCGATGGCTACACCTTC	many	-	TRBV12-3/TRBV12-4	TRBJ1-2
CASSVRSSYNEQFF	TGTGCCAGCAGTGTCCGAAGCTCCTACAATGAGCAGTTCTTC	many	-	TRBV2	TRBJ2-1
CASSDGTSGRTHSQQYF	TGTGCCAGCAGTGACGGGACTAGCGGGAGGACACACTCCCAGCAGTACTTC	many	TRBD2	TRBV27	TRBJ2-7
CSVPTSGIYEQYF	TGCAGCGTCCCGACTAGCGGGATTTACGAGCAGTACTTC	medium-sized	TRBD2	TRBV20-1	TRBJ2-7
CASRPDTSSYNEQFF	TGTGCCAGCAGACCTGACACGAGCTCCTACAATGAGCAGTTCTTC	many	-	TRBV6-1	TRBJ2-1
CASSNQENTLSYEQYF	TGTGCCAGCAGTAACCAGGAAAACACTTTATCCTACGAGCAGTACTTC	many	-	TRBV28	TRBJ2-7
CASSEGDQNTEAFF	TGTGCCAGCAGCGAGGGGGACCAGAACACTGAAGCTTTCTTT	many	-	TRBV21-1	TRBJ1-1
CAIGPGYDRGTGELFF	TGTGCCATCGGCCCCGGCTACGACAGGGGCACCGGGGAGCTGTTTTTT	-	TRBD1	TRBV5-3	TRBJ2-2
CASSVVTPGQGRTGELFF	TGTGCCAGCAGCGTAGTAACACCGGGACAGGGAAGGACCGGGGAGCTGTTTTTT	medium-sized	TRBD1	TRBV9	TRBJ2-2
CASSLARGARANTGELFF	TGTGCCAGCAGCTTAGCAAGGGGCGCGCGGGCGAACACCGGGGAGCTGTTTTTT	many	-	TRBV7-6	TRBJ2-2
CASRPGQGGKTQYF	TGTGCCAGCAGACCTGGACAGGGGGGGAAGACCCAGTACTTC	few	TRBD1	TRBV11-2	TRBJ2-5
CASSSPASGYNEQFF	TGTGCCAGCAGCTCCCCCGCTAGCGGTTACAATGAGCAGTTCTTC	many	TRBD2	TRBV5-4	TRBJ2-1
CASSRLGEQQTQYF	TGTGCCAGCAGCCGATTGGGGGAGCAGCAGACCCAGTACTTC	many	-	TRBV11-3	TRBJ2-5
CAISAADTQYF	TGTGCCATCAGTGCGGCAGATACGCAGTATTTT	many	-	TRBV10-3	TRBJ2-3
CASSAQSGASVYNEQFF	TGTGCCAGCAGTGCCCAATCAGGGGCTAGCGTGTACAATGAGCAGTTCTTC	many	-	TRBV6-1	TRBJ2-1
CASRKSGMTDTQYF	TGTGCCAGCAGAAAAAGCGGGATGACAGATACGCAGTATTTT	many	TRBD2	TRBV11-3	TRBJ2-3
CASSRTGDLSYNEQFF	TGTGCCAGCAGCCGGACGGGGGACCTCTCCTACAATGAGCAGTTCTTC	many	-	TRBV4-2	TRBJ2-1
CATSAQTRYRVDRGETQYF	TGTGCCACCAGCGCCCAAACCCGGTACAGGGTCGACAGGGGGGAGACCCAGTACTTC	many	TRBD1	TRBV15	TRBJ2-5
CASSTTREPYTQYF	TGTGCCAGCAGCACTACTCGAGAGCCCTATACGCAGTATTTT	many	-	TRBV7-2	TRBJ2-3
CASSPLPADTQYF	TGTGCCAGCAGTCCTCTACCAGCAGATACGCAGTATTTT	medium-sized	-	TRBV12-3/TRBV12-4	TRBJ2-3
CASSFHGGQETQYF	TGTGCCAGCAGCTTTCATGGCGGCCAAGAGACCCAGTACTTC	many	-	TRBV11-2	TRBJ2-5
CASSVGSGEDYEQYF	TGTGCCAGCAGCGTAGGAAGCGGGGAGGACTACGAGCAGTACTTC	many	TRBD2	TRBV9	TRBJ2-7